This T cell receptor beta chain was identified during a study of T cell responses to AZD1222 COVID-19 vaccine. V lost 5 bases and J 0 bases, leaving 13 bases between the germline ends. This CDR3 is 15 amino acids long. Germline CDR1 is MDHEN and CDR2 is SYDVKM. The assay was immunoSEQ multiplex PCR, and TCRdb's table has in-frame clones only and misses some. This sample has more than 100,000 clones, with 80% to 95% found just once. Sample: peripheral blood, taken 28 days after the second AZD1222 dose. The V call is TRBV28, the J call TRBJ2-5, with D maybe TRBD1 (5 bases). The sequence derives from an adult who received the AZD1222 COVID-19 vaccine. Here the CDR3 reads CASSPGLPDQETQYF. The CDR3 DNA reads TGTGCCAGCAGTCCAGGGCTACCGGACCAAGAGACCCAGTACTTC.